This T cell receptor (beta chain) originates from a study of beta chain features in type 1 diabetes. For the study at large: What patients shared with healthy donors was a similar profile of age, gender and cell yields.

Study results and caveats: It was not settled here whether HLA type affects TCRB rearrangement. For patients, the naive, central memory and Treg TCRB repertoires appeared more alike than for healthy donors. Moderate but significant shortening of TCRB CDR3s was recorded in all four CD4+ subsets from Type 1 diabetes patients.

Germline-derived CDR1 and CDR2 are SEHNR and FQNEAQ (reference sequence). The J segment lost 0 bases and the V segment lost 4 bases, leaving 6 bases of the junction unmatched. The CDR3 has 16 amino acids. The authors reverse transcribed all of the isolated RNA, so sequencing captured expressed TCRB transcripts. Generated by immunoSEQ multiplex PCR, the TCRdb table keeps only in-frame clones and is missing some. The data hold roughly 330,000 clones, with roughly 13% observed a single time. For this clone: Its antigen is not known.

Material: naive CD4+ T cells from blood. The sequence was collected from a woman between 18 and 29 years old with type 1 diabetes. V gene TRBV7-9 combines with J gene TRBJ2-3, with 8 bases fitting TRBD2. Written as DNA, the CDR3 is TGTGCCAGCAGCTCCTTAGCGGGGATTAGCACAGATACGCAGTATTTT. It yields the protein CASSSLAGISTDTQYF.